This is a list of T cell receptor beta chains from one sample in a study of beta chain features in type 1 diabetes. The method was immunoSEQ multiplex PCR; TCRdb's version includes in-frame clones alone and lacks a portion of them. The sample lists some 330,000 clones, approximately 9.9% occurring once. The sequenced sample was naive CD4+ T cells from blood. All receptors derive from a woman in her 30s in good health. Each CDR3 is given with its conserved first and last residue. Fields, in order: CDR3 protein, CDR3 length, V gene, J gene.

CDR3aa: CASSSTGQVYEQYF; len: 14; v_gene: TRBV19; j_gene: TRBJ2-7
CDR3aa: CASSQDRSRGTDTQYF; len: 16; v_gene: TRBV4-2; j_gene: TRBJ2-3
CDR3aa: CASSPQSTGELFF; len: 13; v_gene: TRBV11-2; j_gene: TRBJ2-2
CDR3aa: CSATRLAGGNGNEQFF; len: 16; v_gene: TRBV29-1; j_gene: TRBJ2-1
CDR3aa: CASSLPIQSRGTEAFF; len: 16; v_gene: TRBV7-9; j_gene: TRBJ1-1
CDR3aa: CASSPSPPAGVYNEQFF; len: 17; v_gene: TRBV19; j_gene: TRBJ2-1
CDR3aa: CASSLAGANEQFF; len: 13; v_gene: TRBV28; j_gene: TRBJ2-1
CDR3aa: CASSLDRGEQFF; len: 12; v_gene: TRBV11-3; j_gene: TRBJ2-1
CDR3aa: CASSRGTSGSSYEQYF; len: 16; v_gene: TRBV7-2; j_gene: TRBJ2-7
CDR3aa: CASSLVWDTTDTQYF; len: 15; v_gene: TRBV7-2; j_gene: TRBJ2-3
CDR3aa: CASSLTTANEKLFF; len: 14; v_gene: TRBV28; j_gene: TRBJ1-4
CDR3aa: CASSQDPGREASYEQYF; len: 17; v_gene: TRBV4-2; j_gene: .
CDR3aa: CASSAGDLRNTEAFF; len: 15; v_gene: TRBV9; j_gene: TRBJ1-1
CDR3aa: CASSQRLAGGGEQFF; len: 15; v_gene: TRBV4-3; j_gene: TRBJ2-1
CDR3aa: CASSQDGKRQGNTEAFF; len: 17; v_gene: TRBV4-2; j_gene: TRBJ1-1
CDR3aa: CATEDSVGTEAFF; len: 13; v_gene: TRBV6-5; j_gene: TRBJ1-1
CDR3aa: CASSHGLAGGYEQYF; len: 15; v_gene: TRBV27; j_gene: TRBJ2-7
CDR3aa: CASSPPSSSGNTIYF; len: 15; v_gene: TRBV18; j_gene: TRBJ1-3
CDR3aa: CASSGQGGTDTQYF; len: 14; v_gene: TRBV6-4; j_gene: TRBJ2-3
CDR3aa: CASSFRTSNTEAFF; len: 14; v_gene: TRBV7-2; j_gene: TRBJ1-1
CDR3aa: CASSFSQTVANYGYTF; len: 16; v_gene: TRBV7-2; j_gene: TRBJ1-2
CDR3aa: CASELAESYNEQFF; len: 14; v_gene: TRBV19; j_gene: TRBJ2-1
CDR3aa: CASSVRTSAETQYF; len: 14; v_gene: TRBV2; j_gene: TRBJ2-5
CDR3aa: CASGQGTASSTGELFF; len: 16; v_gene: TRBV12-5; j_gene: TRBJ2-2
CDR3aa: CASSSDRDRGSGANVLTF; len: 18; v_gene: TRBV7-2; j_gene: TRBJ2-6
CDR3aa: CASSLSVLAGVAYEQYF; len: 17; v_gene: TRBV5-4; j_gene: TRBJ2-7
CDR3aa: CASSVGDWRPQETQYF; len: 16; v_gene: TRBV9; j_gene: TRBJ2-5
CDR3aa: CASSVEPNQPQHF; len: 13; v_gene: TRBV9; j_gene: TRBJ1-5
CDR3aa: CASSQERGMGGYTF; len: 14; v_gene: TRBV4-2; j_gene: TRBJ1-2
CDR3aa: CASSESSPLHF; len: 11; v_gene: TRBV2; j_gene: TRBJ1-6
CDR3aa: CAWSGLLAAGNEQFF; len: 15; v_gene: TRBV30; j_gene: TRBJ2-1
CDR3aa: CASSSGHRQDNEQFF; len: 15; v_gene: TRBV7-2; j_gene: TRBJ2-1
CDR3aa: CASSETTASGSYRIQYF; len: 17; v_gene: TRBV2; j_gene: TRBJ2-4
CDR3aa: CGRADTQYF; len: 9; v_gene: TRBV14; j_gene: TRBJ2-3
CDR3aa: CASSPGLASYNEQFF; len: 15; v_gene: TRBV5-4; j_gene: TRBJ2-1
CDR3aa: CASRLGSTGTYEQYF; len: 15; v_gene: TRBV5-1; j_gene: TRBJ2-7
CDR3aa: CAWRVAGLWVAFF; len: 13; v_gene: TRBV30; j_gene: TRBJ1-1
CDR3aa: CASSLDGLDTQYF; len: 13; v_gene: TRBV11-3; j_gene: TRBJ2-3
CDR3aa: CASSYSKTSSREQYF; len: 15; v_gene: TRBV6-6; j_gene: TRBJ2-7
CDR3aa: CASSEGAGGHTGELFF; len: 16; v_gene: TRBV2; j_gene: TRBJ2-2
CDR3aa: CASSQGLAGSYEQYF; len: 15; v_gene: TRBV4-2; j_gene: TRBJ2-7
CDR3aa: CASSRRDRDYGYTF; len: 14; v_gene: TRBV4-1; j_gene: TRBJ1-2
CDR3aa: CASSPGGGGNQPQHF; len: 15; v_gene: TRBV18; j_gene: TRBJ1-5
CDR3aa: CASSPPGSYYNEQFF; len: 15; v_gene: TRBV18; j_gene: TRBJ2-1
CDR3aa: CASSPEGGASAFEQYF; len: 16; v_gene: TRBV18; j_gene: TRBJ2-7
CDR3aa: CASSLRGRDQPQHF; len: 14; v_gene: TRBV5-5; j_gene: TRBJ1-5
CDR3aa: CSAQTGGGQFF; len: 11; v_gene: TRBV20-1; j_gene: TRBJ2-1